The clone carrying this T cell receptor (beta chain) turned up a few times. The antigen is not known. Treatment was busulfan-fludarabine conditioning, a marrow graft, and cyclophosphamide on days +3 and +4. This entry belongs to a study of T cells after posttransplantation cyclophosphamide. General study findings and limits: After PTCy, TRB diversity resembled that of CNI/methotrexate controls.

Only in-frame clones appear in the TCRdb table, and some are missing; sequencing was by immunoSEQ multiplex PCR. The table lists roughly 5,200 clones, about two thirds of them singletons. V lost 4 bases and J lost 5; bases outside the gene matches: 8. Germline V lookup: CDR1 SGHVS, CDR2 FNYEAQ. This CDR3 is built from 15 residues. The sample here was PBMCs, taken 362 days after allogeneic stem cell transplant with posttransplant cyclophosphamide. The clonotype comes from a male patient aged 60 to 75 who received an allogeneic stem cell transplant from an unrelated donor, was CMV-positive, and had acute GVHD only. T cells may partly derive from the graft donor. The chain links TRBV7-6 to TRBJ2-5, with 9 bases lining up with TRBD2. Written as DNA, the CDR3 is TGTGCCAGCAGCTCCTCTCCTAGCGGGATTGAGACCCAGTACTTC. This encodes CASSSSPSGIETQYF.